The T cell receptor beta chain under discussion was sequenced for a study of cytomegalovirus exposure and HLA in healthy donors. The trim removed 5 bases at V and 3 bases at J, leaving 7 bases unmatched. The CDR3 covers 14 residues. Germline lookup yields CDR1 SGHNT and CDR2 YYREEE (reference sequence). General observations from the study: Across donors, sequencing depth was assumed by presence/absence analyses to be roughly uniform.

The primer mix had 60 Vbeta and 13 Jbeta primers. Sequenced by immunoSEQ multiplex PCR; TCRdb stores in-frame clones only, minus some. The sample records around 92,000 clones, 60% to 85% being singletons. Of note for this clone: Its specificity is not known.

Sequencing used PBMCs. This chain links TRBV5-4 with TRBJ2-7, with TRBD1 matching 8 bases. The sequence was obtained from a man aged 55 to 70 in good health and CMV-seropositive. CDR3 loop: CASRRNRGVYEQYF. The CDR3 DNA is TGTGCCAGCAGACGAAACAGGGGGGTCTACGAGCAGTACTTC.